This entry is about one T cell receptor (beta chain). Its specificity is not known. This specimen belongs to a study of long-term antiretroviral therapy in people with HIV. General study findings and limits: The study found narrower CDR3 length ranges in HIV repertoires than in controls.

immunoSEQ v3.0 was run at survey level. Using immunoSEQ multiplex PCR, the repertoire was profiled, and TCRdb retains in-frame clones only, with some absent. The table records tens of thousands of clones, more than 80% of them present only once. From germline, CDR1 is MDHEN and CDR2 SYDVKM. With V trimmed by 7 bases and J by 5 bases, 12 bases remained unmatched. The CDR3 runs to 16 residues. V and J are TRBV28 and TRBJ2-5, with 11 nucleotides matching TRBD2. The receptor comes from a man in his forties with HIV. The specimen comprised unsorted PBMCs, sampled 0.3 years after starting antiretroviral therapy. CDR3 region: CASTPLAGESFETQYF. The CDR3 DNA is TGTGCCAGCACCCCACTAGCGGGGGAGAGTTTTGAGACCCAGTACTTC.